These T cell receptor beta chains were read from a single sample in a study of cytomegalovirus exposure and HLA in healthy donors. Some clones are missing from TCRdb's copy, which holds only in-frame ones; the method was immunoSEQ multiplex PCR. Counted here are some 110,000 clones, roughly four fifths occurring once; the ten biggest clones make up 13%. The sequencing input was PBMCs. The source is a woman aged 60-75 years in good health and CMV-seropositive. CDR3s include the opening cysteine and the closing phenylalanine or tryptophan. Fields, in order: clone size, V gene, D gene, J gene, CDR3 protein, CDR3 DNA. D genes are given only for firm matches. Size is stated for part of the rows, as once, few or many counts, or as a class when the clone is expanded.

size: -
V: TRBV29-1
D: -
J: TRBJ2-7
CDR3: CSVGDNTYEQYF
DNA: TGCAGCGTTGGGGACAACACCTACGAGCAGTACTTC

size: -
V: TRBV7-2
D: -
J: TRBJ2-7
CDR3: CASSFVTATKYEQYF
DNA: TGTGCCAGCAGCTTTGTGACAGCGACCAAGTACGAGCAGTACTTC

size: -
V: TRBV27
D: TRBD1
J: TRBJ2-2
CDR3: CASQLRQGSGELFF
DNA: TGTGCCAGCCAACTCCGACAGGGCTCCGGGGAGCTGTTTTTT

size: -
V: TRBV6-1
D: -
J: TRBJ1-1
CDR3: CASSSAHVLREAFF
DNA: TGTGCCAGCAGCTCCGCACACGTACTACGGGAAGCTTTCTTT

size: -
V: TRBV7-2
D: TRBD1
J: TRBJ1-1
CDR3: CASSLQAAGGLGAFF
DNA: TGTGCCAGCAGCTTACAGGCGGCAGGGGGCTTAGGGGCTTTCTTT

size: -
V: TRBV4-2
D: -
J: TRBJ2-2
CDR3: CASSKTVSGDQTGELFF
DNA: TGTGCCAGCAGCAAGACAGTTAGCGGCGATCAAACCGGGGAGCTGTTTTTT

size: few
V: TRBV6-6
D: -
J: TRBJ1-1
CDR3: CASSYSRQLTEAFF
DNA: TGTGCCAGCAGTTACTCGAGACAGTTAACTGAAGCTTTCTTT

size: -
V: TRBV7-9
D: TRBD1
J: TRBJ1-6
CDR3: CASSVGTGGRSPLHF
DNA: TGTGCCAGCAGCGTCGGGACAGGGGGCAGATCACCCCTCCACTTT

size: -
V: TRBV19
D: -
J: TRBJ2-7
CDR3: CASSSDSTYEQYF
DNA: TGTGCCAGTAGTTCTGACAGTACCTACGAGCAGTACTTC

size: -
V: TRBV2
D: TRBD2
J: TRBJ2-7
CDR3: CASSYSASGGYEQYF
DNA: TGTGCCAGCAGTTACTCCGCTAGCGGGGGCTACGAGCAGTACTTC

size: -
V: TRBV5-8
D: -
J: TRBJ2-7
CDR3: CASSSGAAYEQYF
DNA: TGTGCCAGCAGCTCGGGAGCCGCCTACGAGCAGTACTTC

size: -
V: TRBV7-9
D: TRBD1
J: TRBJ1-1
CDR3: CASSKGQGNTEAFF
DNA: TGTGCCAGCAGCAAAGGACAGGGGAACACTGAAGCTTTCTTT

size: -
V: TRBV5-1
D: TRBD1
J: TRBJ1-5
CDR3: CASSPGQGGGNQPQHF
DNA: TGCGCCAGCAGTCCGGGACAGGGGGGGGGCAATCAGCCCCAGCATTTT

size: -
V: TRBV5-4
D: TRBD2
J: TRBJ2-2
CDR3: CASRSSSGGAGELFF
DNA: TGTGCCAGCAGGTCCTCTAGCGGAGGCGCCGGGGAGCTGTTTTTT

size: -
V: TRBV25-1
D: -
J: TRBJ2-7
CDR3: CASSEGSGFTYEQYF
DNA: TGTGCCAGCAGTGAAGGGTCAGGGTTCACCTACGAGCAGTACTTC

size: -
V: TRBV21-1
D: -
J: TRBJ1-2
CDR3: CASSFRTRYTF
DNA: TGTGCCAGCAGCTTCCGGACTCGCTACACCTTC